One sample yielded the 9 T cell receptor beta chains listed below, sequenced in a study of T cell repertoires in cytomegalovirus infection. TCRdb passed the reads through MiXCR, listing each CDR3 protein once. The sample lists approximately 320,000 distinct CDR3 sequences, 8% to 10% occurring once. The sequenced sample was PBMCs. These receptors were collected from a human donor in good health (CMV status not recorded). Some clones in this sample may be carry-over from other donors' samples.

This clonotype has a handful of counts. The chain links TRBV12-3 or TRBV12-4 to TRBJ2-3; 9 bases map to TRBD2. The CDR3 runs to 17 residues. After removal of 1 base from V and 2 bases from J, the junction contained 7 bases not matched to a gene. CDR3 in DNA: TGTGCCAGCAGTTTAGGGCGACTAGCGGAAATCACAGATACGCAGTATTTT. The encoded protein is CASSLGRLAEITDTQYF.

This clonotype showed up many times. The chain joins TRBV6-2 or TRBV6-3 to TRBJ2-2, with TRBD1 matching 8 bases. V lost 0 bases to trimming and J lost 5 bases; unmatched junction nucleotides: 11. Germline V gene lookup returns CDR1 MNHEY and CDR2 SVGEGT. The CDR3 contains 18 residues. CDR3 sequence: CASSYSRQGAFSTGELFF. Written as DNA, the CDR3 is TGTGCCAGCAGTTACTCGAGGCAGGGGGCTTTCTCGACCGGGGAGCTGTTTTTT.

Details on this clonotype: This may arise from a read error, as a much more abundant clone is one base away. The V call is TRBV6-2 or TRBV6-3, the J call TRBJ2-3, with D perhaps TRBD2 (5 bases). Germline V gene lookup returns CDR1 MNHEY and CDR2 SVGEGT. CDR3 length: 12 residues. Trimming removed 7 bases from V and 5 bases from J, with 10 bases in between. The chain's CDR3 is CASTRSGDTQYF. The CDR3 DNA reads TGTGCCAGCACCCGCAGCGGAGATACGCAGTATTTT.

This clonotype has a count of ten or more. This chain connects TRBV6-6 to TRBJ1-1; 7 bases map to TRBD1. Looked up from germline, CDR1 is MNHNY and CDR2 is SVGAGI (reference sequence). The V segment lost 10 bases and the J segment 6 bases; nucleotides outside the gene matches: 11. The CDR3 is 13 amino acids. CDR3 coding DNA: TGTGCCATCGAAGGGGGCGTAGGTTCTGAAGCTTTCTTT. As protein: CAIEGGVGSEAFF.

This clonotype has at least ten counts. V gene TRBV7-9 combines with J gene TRBJ2-7; tentatively, D is TRBD2 (8 bases). There are 15 residues in the CDR3. V was trimmed by 5 bases and J by 3 bases, leaving 17 bases between them. Germline V gene data show CDR1 as SEHNR and CDR2 as FQNEAQ (reference sequence). The CDR3 spells CASSAGLGGHYEQYF. In DNA, the CDR3 is TGTGCCAGCAGCGCGGGACTAGGGGGCCACTACGAGCAGTACTTC.

In its sample, this clonotype was seen a few times. This chain links TRBV20-1 with TRBJ2-2; the match to TRBD1 covers 9 bases. CDR1 DFQATT and CDR2 SNEGSKA come from the germline V gene (reference sequence). This CDR3 spans 15 amino acids. The ends lost 0 bases at V and 5 bases at J; junction bases unmatched: 4. CDR3 sequence reads: CSAREQGARTGELFF. The CDR3, as DNA: TGCAGTGCTAGAGAACAGGGGGCGAGGACCGGGGAGCTGTTTTTT.

The sample holds many counts of this clonotype. V is TRBV25-1 and J is TRBJ1-2; D is perhaps TRBD1 (6 bases). Germline CDR1 and CDR2: MGHDK and SYGVNS. Trimming cost V 3 bases and J 2 bases, with 13 bases left between them. This CDR3 comprises 15 residues. CDR3 nucleotide sequence: TGTGCCAGCAGTGAGGGGGGCGCAAAGAACTATGGCTACACCTTC. Translation gives CASSEGGAKNYGYTF.

The chain recombines TRBV5-5 with TRBJ1-5, with D perhaps TRBD1 (6 bases). CDR3 length: 17 residues. Trimming shortened V by 1 base and J by 4 bases, and 18 bases separated the two germline ends. Germline CDR1 reads SGHKS; CDR2 reads YYEKEE (reference sequence). The CDR3 DNA reads as TGTGCCAGCAGCTTGAGAGAGTGGGGGGGGCCGAATCAGCCCCAGCATTTT. This translates into CASSLREWGGPNQPQHF.

The gene calls are TRBV7-3 and TRBJ2-6; weak D call: TRBD1 (5 bases). Deletions cut 10 bases from V and 2 bases from J, with 18 bases between. Looked up from germline, CDR1 is SGHTA and CDR2 is FQGTGA. This CDR3 is 16 amino acids long. CDR3 sequence: CATRSQGSPGANVLTF. CDR3 nucleotides: TGTGCCACTCGAAGCCAGGGCTCCCCTGGGGCCAACGTCCTGACTTTC.